The 32 T cell receptor beta chains in this list originate from one sample, sequenced in a study of blood T cell repertoires in COVID-19. Profiled with immunoSEQ multiplex PCR; TCRdb holds only in-frame clones, not every one. The data contain approximately 65,000 clones, roughly 84% of them singletons. Sequenced sample: peripheral blood. These receptors all come from a man between 50 and 59 years old with acute or convalescent COVID-19.

This clone was seen only a few times. This rearrangement joins TRBV25-1 to TRBJ1-6, with 10 bases matching TRBD1. CDR3 length: 15 residues. The V segment lost 2 bases and the J segment 8 bases; nucleotides outside the gene matches: 3. The germline V gene has CDR1 MGHDK and CDR2 SYGVNS. CDR3 coding DNA: TGTGCCAGCAGTGAAGAGGGACAGGGGTATTCACCCCTCCACTTT. Protein product: CASSEEGQGYSPLHF. Full variable domain (outside the CDR3, taken from reference TRBV25-1 and TRBJ1-6): EADIYQTPRYLVIGTGKKITLECSQTMGHDKMYWYQQDPGMELHLIHYSYGVNSTEKGDLSSESTVSRIRTEHFPLTLESARPSHTSQYLCASSEEGQGYSPLHFGNGTRLTVT.

This sequence joins TRBV5-1 and TRBJ2-1, with 11 positions matching TRBD2. The CDR3 contains 16 residues. CDR1 and CDR2 from the germline V gene are SGHRS and YFSETQ. The ends lost 4 bases at V and 7 bases at J; junction bases unmatched: 10. The CDR3, as DNA: TGCGCCAGCAGCGGAACTAGCGGGGGCTTAGGAAATGAGCAGTTCTTC. As protein: CASSGTSGGLGNEQFF.

The rearrangement links TRBV4-2 to TRBJ2-1; D is ambiguous. Germline-derived CDR1 and CDR2 are LGHNA and YNFKEQ. The CDR3 has 18 residues. V lost 0 bases and J lost 0, with 15 bases in between. CDR3 amino acids: CASSQDGQFPLSYNEQFF. DNA of the CDR3: TGTGCCAGCAGCCAAGATGGGCAGTTTCCCCTCTCCTACAATGAGCAGTTCTTC.

The V call is TRBV3-1 (or the pseudogene TRBV3-2), the J call TRBJ2-2, with 15 nucleotides matching TRBD2. The CDR3 sequence is 22 residues long. J gave up 6 bases and V 4 bases, and 21 bases lay outside the gene matches. Germline V gene data show CDR1 as LGHDT and CDR2 as YNNKEL (reference sequence). The CDR3 DNA sequence: TGTGCCAGCAGCCGCAGCCGGACTAGCGGGAGGGCCAGGGGTGGGGTCGCCGGGGAGCTGTTTTTT. Translated: CASSRSRTSGRARGGVAGELFF.

The V call is TRBV19, the J call TRBJ2-5; 8 nucleotides align to TRBD2. CDR3 length: 13 residues. Trimming cost V 10 bases and J 7 bases; bases outside gene matches: 11. CDR1 LNHDA and CDR2 SQIVND come from the germline V gene (reference sequence). The CDR3 protein is CATSAGGRGTQYF. CDR3 nucleotide sequence: TGTGCCACAAGCGCGGGGGGAAGGGGGACCCAGTACTTC.

Turning to this clone: Compared with germline, one end of the junction differs, possibly owing to a read error. The chain has TRBV7-7 and TRBJ1-2, with a tentative D call TRBD1 (6 bases). The CDR3 is 16 residues long. Germline-derived CDR1 and CDR2 are SSHAT and FNYEAQ (reference sequence). This CDR3 is CASSSIQGQRNYGYTF. DNA of the CDR3: TGTGCTAGCAGCTCTATCCAGGGGCAGCGAAACTATGGCTACACCTTC.

The chain couples TRBV11-3 to TRBJ2-1, with D hard to call. The CDR3 is made up of 13 amino acids. V shed 5 bases and J shed 6 bases, with 11 bases lying between them. Germline loops: CDR1 SGHNT, CDR2 YENEEA. As DNA, the CDR3 is TGTGCCAGCAGCCTCGTTGCGGCCAATGAGCAGTTCTTC. Amino acids: CASSLVAANEQFF.

The chain employs TRBV11-3 and TRBJ2-7; 11 nucleotides agree with TRBD2. CDR3 length: 15 amino acids. Losses at the gene ends were 3 bases for V and 2 bases for J; bases not matched to a gene: 3. The V gene's germline CDR1 is SGHNT and CDR2 YENEEA. The CDR3 coding sequence is TGTGCCAGCAGCTTTTTAGCGGGGGGGGCCTACGAGCAGTACTTC. This codes for CASSFLAGGAYEQYF.

The chain combines TRBV4-1 with TRBJ2-7, with 7 bases matching TRBD1. The V and J ends lost 2 bases and 1 base, in that order; junction bases with no gene match: 5. CDR1 is MGHRA, CDR2 YSYEKL, per germline. The CDR3 has 15 residues. The CDR3 nucleotides read TGCGCCAGCAGCCAATCGACAGGGTGGTCCTACGAGCAGTACTTC. This translates into CASSQSTGWSYEQYF.

V and J are TRBV30 and TRBJ1-1; TRBD1 matches 7 bases. V shed 2 bases, J shed 5 bases, and the junction held 5 bases outside the gene matches. This CDR3 contains 13 residues. The germline CDR1 and CDR2 sequences are GTSNPN and SVGIG (reference sequence). The CDR3 DNA follows: TGTGCCTGGAGTACAGGGGTTCGGACTGAAGCTTTCTTT. Its translation: CAWSTGVRTEAFF.

The chain joins TRBV9 to TRBJ2-7, with TRBD1 matching 12 bases. Germline V gives CDR1 SGDLS, CDR2 YYNGEE. The CDR3 totals 14 residues. Trimming took 3 bases from V and 4 from J; bases not matched to a gene: 2. The CDR3: CASSEGQGAYEQYF. DNA for the CDR3: TGTGCCAGCAGCGAGGGACAGGGGGCTTACGAGCAGTACTTC.

The chain couples TRBV19 to TRBJ2-7; TRBD1 is a possible D gene (6 bases). Trimming shortened V by 2 bases and J by 1 base, and 12 bases separated the two germline ends. This CDR3 comprises 15 residues. Per germline, CDR1 LNHDA and CDR2 SQIVND (reference sequence). In DNA form, the CDR3 reads TGTGCCAGTAGTATATACCCAGGGGCATCCTACGAGCAGTACTTC. Protein: CASSIYPGASYEQYF.

The chain uses TRBV19 and TRBJ2-1; TRBD2 might be the D (5 bases). V dropped 2 bases and J dropped 0 bases, with 11 bases sitting between them. The V gene's germline CDR1 is LNHDA and CDR2 SQIVND (reference sequence). This CDR3 has 16 residues. The CDR3 loop reads CASSILERSSYNEQFF. The CDR3, as DNA: TGTGCCAGTAGTATATTGGAGCGGTCCTCCTACAATGAGCAGTTCTTC.

This clone was counted a single time. This rearrangement joins TRBV12-3 or TRBV12-4 to TRBJ1-1; tentative D call: TRBD1 (5 bases). Trimming removed 1 base from V and 7 bases from J, with 10 bases in between. CDR3 length: 13 amino acids. The CDR3 spells CASSLGGRGEAFF. The DNA of the CDR3 is TGTGCCAGCAGTTTAGGGGGGAGGGGTGAAGCTTTCTTT.

The rearrangement joins TRBV24-1 to TRBJ2-1; D uncertain. V lost 0 bases, J lost 0 bases, and 8 bases lay in between. Germline V gene sequence: CDR1 KGHDR, CDR2 SFDVKD. The CDR3 is made up of 16 amino acids. CDR3 sequence (DNA): TGTGCCACCAGTGATTTGCCTAGAACCTCCTACAATGAGCAGTTCTTC. Translation: CATSDLPRTSYNEQFF.

The rearrangement joins TRBV9 to TRBJ2-6; 10 nucleotides line up with TRBD2. There are 19 residues in the CDR3. The V and J ends lost 0 bases and 3 bases, in that order; junction bases with no gene match: 9. The germline V gene encodes CDR1 SGDLS and CDR2 YYNGEE. Here the CDR3 reads CASSVEAGGPEGGANVLTF. DNA of the CDR3: TGTGCCAGCAGCGTAGAAGCGGGAGGGCCGGAAGGTGGGGCCAACGTCCTGACTTTC.

This clone occurred once. V gene TRBV2 combines with J gene TRBJ2-3; the D gene is possibly TRBD2 (5 bases). The ends were cut back, 9 bases at V and 0 bases at J, with 16 bases in the middle. The CDR3 is 15 amino acids. Germline V lookup: CDR1 SNHLY, CDR2 FYNNEI. CDR3 in amino acids: CASLLLVLSTDTQYF. The DNA for the CDR3 is TGTGCCAGTTTACTACTAGTCCTTAGCACAGATACGCAGTATTTT.

The chain links TRBV24-1 to TRBJ2-5, with 8 positions matching TRBD2. The junction had 4 bases not matched to a gene; V was cut back by 4 bases and J by 4 bases. The CDR3 extends over 14 amino acids. Germline-derived CDR1 and CDR2 are KGHDR and SFDVKD. The CDR3 DNA is TGTGCCACCAGTGAACCAGCGGGAGTAGAGACCCAGTACTTC. Its translation is CATSEPAGVETQYF.

This rearrangement joins TRBV10-3 to TRBJ1-5, with unresolved D. CDR3 length: 15 amino acids. V gave up 6 bases and J gave up 0 bases, with 12 bases separating them. CDR1 and CDR2 (germline): ENHRY, SYGVKD. CDR3 in DNA: TGTGCCATCAGACCTACAGAGTATAGCAATCAGCCCCAGCATTTT. Residues: CAIRPTEYSNQPQHF.

With respect to this clone: At one boundary the junction diverges from the germline segment, which might be a read error. V is TRBV10-1 and J is TRBJ2-1; 12 nucleotides line up with TRBD2. Germline V gives CDR1 WNHNN, CDR2 SYGVQD (reference sequence). The CDR3 runs 16 residues. CDR3 in amino acids: CASSDPQTSGSNERFF. The DNA of the CDR3 is TGCGCCAGCAGTGACCCGCAGACTAGCGGGAGCAATGAGCGGTTCTTC.

CDR3 amino acids: CASSLGLAGGTDTQYF. The DNA of the CDR3 is TGTGCCAGCAGCTTGGGACTAGCGGGAGGAACAGATACGCAGTATTTT. The chain couples TRBV5-4 to TRBJ2-3; 13 bases are a match to TRBD2. The germline V gene encodes CDR1 SGHNT and CDR2 YYREEE (reference sequence). The CDR3 has 16 amino acids. V shed 0 bases and J 3 bases; nucleotides not matched to a gene: 1.

Here the CDR3 reads CASSVGQGVTGELFF. CDR3 coding DNA: TGTGCCAGCAGCGTAGGACAGGGGGTAACCGGGGAGCTGTTTTTT. The chain joins TRBV9 to TRBJ2-2, with 9 bases that match TRBD1. Per the germline V gene, CDR1 is SGDLS and CDR2 is YYNGEE. CDR3 size: 15 residues. V was clipped by 0 bases and J by 5 bases; unmatched bases: 2.

The chain joins TRBV3-1 (or the pseudogene TRBV3-2) to TRBJ1-6; no definite D call. V lost 7 bases and J lost 6, with 10 bases in between. The CDR3 extends over 13 amino acids. Germline loops: CDR1 LGHDT, CDR2 YNNKEL (reference sequence). The CDR3 is CASTMGGNSPLHF. DNA for the CDR3: TGTGCCAGCACAATGGGAGGTAATTCACCCCTCCACTTT.

The chain recombines TRBV15 with TRBJ2-7; 15 bases line up with TRBD2. The CDR3 loop spans 18 amino acids. Trimming cost V 1 base and J 1 base; bases outside gene matches: 5. Germline CDR1 and CDR2: LNHNV and YYDKDF (reference sequence). The CDR3 reads CATSRAKGLAGGSYEQYF. CDR3 nucleotide sequence: TGTGCCACCAGCAGAGCCAAGGGACTAGCGGGAGGTTCCTACGAGCAGTACTTC.

The genes are TRBV19 and TRBJ2-1; 13 positions agree with TRBD2. After removal of 1 base from V and 15 bases from J, the junction contained 12 bases not matched to a gene. The CDR3 runs 16 residues. Germline V gives CDR1 LNHDA, CDR2 SQIVND (reference sequence). CDR3 DNA sequence: TGTGCCAGTAGTATAGCCAAGGGACTAGCGGGGAGCCGGGCGTTCTTC. The encoded protein is CASSIAKGLAGSRAFF.

The rearrangement links TRBV9 to TRBJ2-5; 10 bases map to TRBD2. Germline V lookup: CDR1 SGDLS, CDR2 YYNGEE. Trimming at V came to 0 bases and at J to 5 bases, leaving 7 bases not matched to a gene. CDR3 length equals 16 residues. CDR3 nucleotide sequence: TGTGCCAGCAGCGTAGCTTCAGCGGGAGGGGGCGAGACCCAGTACTTC. Amino acids: CASSVASAGGGETQYF.

The V gene is TRBV5-1, the J gene TRBJ2-1, with 14 nucleotides matching TRBD2. CDR1 and CDR2 (germline): SGHRS, YFSETQ. The CDR3 runs to 15 residues. J gave up 8 bases and V 4 bases, and 5 bases lay outside the gene matches. The CDR3 sequence is CASSLGTSGRDEQFF. In nucleotides, the CDR3 is TGCGCCAGCAGCCTCGGGACTAGCGGGAGAGATGAGCAGTTCTTC. The entire variable domain, with the rest obtained from reference TRBV5-1 and TRBJ2-1, is as follows: KAGVTQTPRYLIKTRGQQVTLSCSPISGHRSVSWYQQTPGQGLQFLFEYFSETQRNKGNFPGRFSGRQFSNSRSEMNVSTLELGDSALYLCASSLGTSGRDEQFFGPGTRLTVL.

This clone was seen a handful of times. The V call is TRBV7-9, the J call TRBJ1-2; tentative D call: TRBD1 (5 bases). Trimming took 4 bases from V and 4 from J, leaving 22 bases between them. Germline CDR1 is SEHNR and CDR2 is FQNEAQ (reference sequence). This CDR3 has 17 amino acids. As DNA, the CDR3 is TGTGCCAGCAGCTACCCAGATACACGGGGGACGGGCTATGGCTACACCTTC. It translates to CASSYPDTRGTGYGYTF. Variable domain in full (rest from reference TRBV7-9 and TRBJ1-2): DTGVSQNPRHKITKRGQNVTFRCDPISEHNRLYWYRQTLGQGPEFLTYFQNEAQLEKSRLLSDRFSAERPKGSFSTLEIQRTEQGDSAMYLCASSYPDTRGTGYGYTFGSGTRLTVV.

The chain employs TRBV9 and TRBJ2-6; 9 bases align to TRBD1. V trimming: 3 bases; J trimming: 2 bases; junction bases outside the gene matches: 0. Germline-derived CDR1 and CDR2 are SGDLS and YYNGEE. This CDR3 has 15 amino acids. CDR3 region: CASSGTGAGANVLTF. CDR3 nucleotides: TGTGCCAGCAGCGGGACAGGGGCTGGGGCCAACGTCCTGACTTTC. Full variable domain (rest looked up from reference TRBV9 and TRBJ2-6): DSGVTQTPKHLITATGQRVTLRCSPRSGDLSVYWYQQSLDQGLQFLIQYYNGEERAKGNILERFSAQQFPDLHSELNLSSLELGDSALYFCASSGTGAGANVLTFGAGSRLTVL.

V usage is TRBV7-9 and J usage is TRBJ2-2; TRBD1 agrees at 9 bases. The J segment lost 3 bases and the V segment lost 5 bases, leaving 10 bases of the junction unmatched. The CDR3 is 17 amino acids. Germline CDR1 SEHNR, CDR2 FQNEAQ (reference sequence). The CDR3 is CASSAAPGTGYTGELFF. The CDR3 nucleotides read TGTGCCAGCAGCGCGGCCCCCGGGACAGGGTACACCGGGGAGCTGTTTTTT.

In DNA form, the CDR3 reads TGCGCCAGCAGCTGGGACAGGGGGCTTTCCTACGAGCAGTACTTC. Residues: CASSWDRGLSYEQYF. This rearrangement joins TRBV5-1 to TRBJ2-7, with 12 bases lining up with TRBD1. This CDR3 comprises 15 residues. The germline gives CDR1 SGHRS, CDR2 YFSETQ. J gave up 1 base and V 3 bases, and 2 bases lay outside the gene matches.

The chain links TRBV7-3 to TRBJ2-2; possible D gene TRBD1, 6 bases. The CDR3 is made up of 14 amino acids. The V gene's germline CDR1 is SGHTA and CDR2 FQGTGA. The V end lost 5 bases, the J end lost 6 bases, and 13 bases lay between the germline ends. The CDR3 reads CASSAQGWAGELFF. CDR3 nucleotide sequence: TGTGCCAGCAGCGCACAGGGATGGGCCGGGGAGCTGTTTTTT.